Listed below are T cell receptor beta chains from one sample, sequenced in a study of T-cell reconstitution after alpha-beta-depleted transplantation in children. Each CDR3 protein is one row after TCRdb ran MiXCR on the PCR reads. The table includes 330,000 or so distinct CDR3 sequences, over 7% detected once. The specimen was peripheral blood, collected 360 days after TCRalphabeta/CD19-depleted stem cell transplant. These receptors were obtained from a female patient aged 2-9 years who had a stem cell transplant for Fanconi anemia, so the T cells may come from the graft donor. Both conserved end residues are part of each CDR3. The D gene is left open where the match is weak. Expanded clones are given a class, and other clones once, few, many or no size at all.

CASSTTGDQHTAPYEQYF	TGCGCCAGCAGTACGACAGGGGATCAACACACTGCCCCCTACGAGCAGTACTTC	TRBV10-2	TRBD1	TRBJ2-7	many
CASRPGQGVAFF	TGTGCCAGCAGACCGGGACAGGGAGTCGCTTTCTTT	TRBV12-3/TRBV12-4	TRBD1	TRBJ1-1	many
CSVGRGERGETQYF	TGCAGCGTTGGGCGGGGAGAAAGGGGAGAGACCCAGTACTTC	TRBV29-1	-	TRBJ2-5	many
CSVQWAVNTEAFF	TGCAGCGTTCAGTGGGCCGTGAACACTGAAGCTTTCTTT	TRBV29-1	-	TRBJ1-1	many
CASSRDRDSYEQYF	TGTGCCAGCAGTAGGGACAGGGATTCCTACGAGCAGTACTTC	TRBV6-1	TRBD1	TRBJ2-7	many
CASSPLAEAFF	TGTGCCAGCTCACCCCTGGCTGAAGCTTTCTTT	TRBV18	-	TRBJ1-1	-
CASSEAGSNQPQHF	TGTGCCAGCAGTGAAGCTGGAAGCAATCAGCCCCAGCATTTT	TRBV6-1	-	TRBJ1-5	-
CASSEAPAQPQHF	TGTGCCAGCAGTGAAGCGCCAGCCCAGCCCCAGCATTTT	TRBV6-1	-	TRBJ1-5	-
CASSRREQVLGYTF	TGTGCCAGCAGCCGTAGGGAACAGGTGCTTGGCTACACCTTC	TRBV7-9	-	TRBJ1-2	many
CASSIGVDHKEAFF	TGTGCCAGTAGTATCGGGGTTGATCATAAAGAAGCTTTCTTT	TRBV19	-	TRBJ1-1	-
CSVEGVRNTEAFF	TGCAGCGTTGAAGGGGTTCGGAACACTGAAGCTTTCTTT	TRBV29-1	-	TRBJ1-1	many
CASSQVWRLAKNIQYF	TGTGCCAGCAGCCAAGTTTGGAGATTAGCCAAAAACATTCAGTACTTC	TRBV16	-	TRBJ2-4	many
CASSLVAGARNTEAFF	TGTGCCAGCAGCTTAGTAGCAGGGGCAAGGAACACTGAAGCTTTCTTT	TRBV11-2	-	TRBJ1-1	many
CASSRTEPPTEQYF	TGTGCCAGCAGCCGGACAGAGCCTCCTACCGAGCAGTACTTC	TRBV6-1	-	TRBJ2-7	-
CSARGTSGRYSSYNEQFF	TGCAGTGCTAGAGGGACTAGCGGGAGGTACAGCTCCTACAATGAGCAGTTCTTC	TRBV20-1	TRBD2	TRBJ2-1	-
CASSLRFNEKLFF	TGTGCCAGCAGTTTACGGTTTAATGAAAAACTGTTTTTT	TRBV27	-	TRBJ1-4	many
CASSYATSGVRADTQYF	TGTGCCAGCAGTTACGCAACTAGCGGGGTTAGGGCAGATACGCAGTATTTT	TRBV6-5	TRBD2	TRBJ2-3	few
CASDRTNYNEQFF	TGTGCCAGCGATAGGACTAACTACAATGAGCAGTTCTTC	TRBV12-3/TRBV12-4	-	TRBJ2-1	many
CASSYWEDSTEAFF	TGTGCCAGCAGTTATTGGGAAGACAGCACTGAAGCTTTCTTT	TRBV6-5	-	TRBJ1-1	-
CASSQDRDLNEQFF	TGTGCCAGCAGCCAAGATAGGGACCTCAATGAGCAGTTCTTC	TRBV3-1	-	TRBJ2-1	-
CSARPIGTGELFF	TGCAGTGCTAGGCCTATAGGGACCGGGGAGCTGTTTTTT	TRBV20-1	-	TRBJ2-2	many
CAISEAGEGTEAFF	TGTGCCATCAGTGAGGCAGGAGAAGGGACTGAAGCTTTCTTT	TRBV10-3	-	TRBJ1-1	many
CATSRGKMNTEAFF	TGTGCCACCAGTAGGGGAAAGATGAACACTGAAGCTTTCTTT	TRBV24-1	-	TRBJ1-1	many
CAITWVNTGELFF	TGTGCCATCACCTGGGTAAACACCGGGGAGCTGTTTTTT	TRBV10-3	-	TRBJ2-2	-
CASSYSFSNEQFF	TGTGCCAGCAGTTACTCATTTTCCAATGAGCAGTTCTTC	TRBV6-5	-	TRBJ2-1	many
CASSLSPPIGSSEAFF	TGTGCCAGCAGTTTAAGTCCCCCTATCGGGAGCAGTGAAGCTTTCTTT	TRBV12-3/TRBV12-4	-	TRBJ1-1	many
CASNKDGTEDSPLHF	TGCGCCAGCAACAAGGACGGGACTGAGGATTCACCCCTCCACTTT	TRBV5-1	-	TRBJ1-6	-
CAIRPTRVGYGYTF	TGTGCCATCAGGCCGACGAGGGTTGGCTATGGCTACACCTTC	TRBV10-3	-	TRBJ1-2	many
CASSPRGRGDQPQHF	TGTGCCAGCAGTCCCCGGGGCCGAGGGGATCAGCCCCAGCATTTT	TRBV6-2/TRBV6-3	-	TRBJ1-5	once
CSARKPGLVGSTDTQYF	TGCAGTGCTAGAAAACCGGGACTAGTGGGAAGCACAGATACGCAGTATTTT	TRBV20-1	TRBD2	TRBJ2-3	-
CASSYSGKVDYEQYF	TGTGCCAGCAGTTACTCCGGTAAAGTTGACTACGAGCAGTACTTC	TRBV6-5	-	TRBJ2-7	-
CATSRDRYGYTF	TGTGCCACCAGCAGAGACCGCTATGGCTACACCTTC	TRBV15	-	TRBJ1-2	many
CASTDQGLAGGYF	TGTGCCAGCACCGACCAGGGACTAGCGGGGGGGTATTTT	TRBV2	TRBD2	TRBJ2-3	-
CAIQGQLNTGELFF	TGTGCCATCCAGGGACAGCTCAACACCGGGGAGCTGTTTTTT	TRBV10-3	TRBD1	TRBJ2-2	many
CSALGWRQIGTEAFF	TGCAGTGCCCTGGGTTGGCGTCAAATAGGCACTGAAGCTTTCTTT	TRBV20-1	-	TRBJ1-1	many
CSARDQTGGMSPLHF	TGCAGTGCTAGAGACCAGACAGGGGGCATGTCACCCCTCCACTTT	TRBV20-1	TRBD1	TRBJ1-6	many
CSARDIYEQYF	TGCAGTGCTAGAGACATCTACGAGCAGTACTTC	TRBV20-1	-	TRBJ2-7	many
CSVVSEAGGPDTQYF	TGCAGCGTTGTCTCCGAAGCGGGGGGGCCTGATACGCAGTATTTT	TRBV29-1	TRBD2	TRBJ2-3	many
CASSAIQGGVDTEAFF	TGTGCCAGCAGCGCCATACAGGGCGGGGTGGACACTGAAGCTTTCTTT	TRBV9	-	TRBJ1-1	-
CASSVTRLAGNTGELFF	TGTGCCAGCAGCGTAACACGACTAGCGGGGAACACCGGGGAGCTGTTTTTT	TRBV9	TRBD2	TRBJ2-2	-
CATSRVRTDYEQYF	TGTGCCACCAGCAGAGTTCGGACAGACTACGAGCAGTACTTC	TRBV15	-	TRBJ2-7	-
CASSFLTVQETQYF	TGTGCCAGCAGCTTTCTGACAGTTCAAGAGACCCAGTACTTC	TRBV7-2	-	TRBJ2-5	few
CASKQVGTGELFF	TGTGCCAGCAAACAAGTGGGCACCGGGGAGCTGTTTTTT	TRBV3-1	-	TRBJ2-2	many
CASSEAAGPTDTQYF	TGTGCCAGCAGTGAAGCAGCGGGACCCACAGATACGCAGTATTTT	TRBV6-1	TRBD2	TRBJ2-3	many
CASSQAHRGLVGYTF	TGTGCCAGCAGCCAAGCGCACAGGGGGCTTGTAGGCTACACCTTC	TRBV3-1	TRBD1	TRBJ1-2	few
CAISEPDVSPYEQYF	TGTGCCATCAGTGAGCCCGATGTTTCCCCCTACGAGCAGTACTTC	TRBV10-3	-	TRBJ2-7	many
CASSLEQGGRTEAFF	TGTGCCAGCAGCTTAGAACAGGGAGGGCGGACTGAAGCTTTCTTT	TRBV7-9	-	TRBJ1-1	few
CAMGPSGQGGGGYTF	TGTGCCATGGGGCCTTCGGGACAGGGAGGAGGCGGCTACACCTTC	TRBV10-3	TRBD1	TRBJ1-2	many
CASSQGGAWADTQYF	TGCGCCAGCAGCCAAGGGGGCGCCTGGGCAGATACGCAGTATTTT	TRBV4-3	-	TRBJ2-3	few
CSAQIQGVSYGYTF	TGCAGTGCTCAGATTCAGGGGGTGAGCTATGGCTACACCTTC	TRBV20-1	TRBD1	TRBJ1-2	many
CASSPFDQFSDTQYF	TGTGCCAGCAGCCCCTTCGACCAGTTTTCAGATACGCAGTATTTT	TRBV7-9	-	TRBJ2-3	-
CASSAPLAGGYNEQFF	TGTGCCAGCAGCGCCCCGCTAGCGGGGGGGTACAATGAGCAGTTCTTC	TRBV13	TRBD2	TRBJ2-1	few
CASSYGQGHSPLHF	TGTGCCAGCAGTTACGGACAGGGGCATTCACCCCTCCACTTT	TRBV12-3/TRBV12-4	TRBD1	TRBJ1-6	many
CAISEGETGYTF	TGTGCCATCAGTGAAGGGGAGACGGGCTACACCTTC	TRBV10-3	-	TRBJ1-2	few
CASSHDRENTEAFF	TGTGCCAGCAGCCACGACAGAGAGAACACTGAAGCTTTCTTT	TRBV6-5	-	TRBJ1-1	few